This TCR beta chain was found in a study of metastatic and nonmetastatic thyroid tumors. About the study: Repertoires were compared across blood and tumor or nodule tissue from malignant and benign thyroid patients.

Comments on this clone: Antigen specificity is unknown. Just one base apart from a much larger clone, this may be a read error.

All patients reached thyroid surgery having received no treatment beforehand. Study-wide results and limits: It was reportedly found that TCR beta diversity was significantly higher in malignant thyroid tumors than in benign nodules, a difference seen in both blood and tumor samples.

V gave up 0 bases and J gave up 3 bases; unmatched junction bases: 4. The CDR3 sequence is 15 residues long. The germline V gene has CDR1 SGHKS and CDR2 YYEKEE (reference sequence). TCRdb called clones again from the PCR reads with MiXCR. The table lists tens of thousands of clones, less than 20% of them singletons, with around 2.5% in the top ten. The sequencing input was adjacent normal tissue. This TCR was sampled from a male donor with papillary thyroid cancer or a benign thyroid nodule (not recorded which). Some clones in this sample may be carry-over from other donors' samples. V is TRBV5-5 and J is TRBJ2-3; 7 bases agree with TRBD1. The CDR3 coding sequence is TGTGCCAGCAGCTTGGAGTACAGGGGAACAGATACGCAGTATTTT. Translated, it gives CASSLEYRGTDTQYF.